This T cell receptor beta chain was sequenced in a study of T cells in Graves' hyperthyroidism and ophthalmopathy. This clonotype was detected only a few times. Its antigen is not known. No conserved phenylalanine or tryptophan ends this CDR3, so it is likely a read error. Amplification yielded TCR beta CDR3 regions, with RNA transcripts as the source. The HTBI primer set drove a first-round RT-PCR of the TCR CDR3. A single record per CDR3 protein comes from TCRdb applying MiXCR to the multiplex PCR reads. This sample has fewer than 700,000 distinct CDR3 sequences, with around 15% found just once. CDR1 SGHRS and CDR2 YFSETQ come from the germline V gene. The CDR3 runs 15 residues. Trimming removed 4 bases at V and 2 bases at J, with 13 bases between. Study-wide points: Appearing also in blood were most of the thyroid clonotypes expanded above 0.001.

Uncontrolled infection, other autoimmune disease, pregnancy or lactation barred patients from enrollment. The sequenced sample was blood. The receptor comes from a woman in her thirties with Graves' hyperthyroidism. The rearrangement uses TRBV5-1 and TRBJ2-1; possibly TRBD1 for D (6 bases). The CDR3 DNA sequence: TGCGCCAGCAGCCTACAGGGTAATACCTACAATGAGCAGTTCCTC. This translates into CASSLQGNTYNEQFL.